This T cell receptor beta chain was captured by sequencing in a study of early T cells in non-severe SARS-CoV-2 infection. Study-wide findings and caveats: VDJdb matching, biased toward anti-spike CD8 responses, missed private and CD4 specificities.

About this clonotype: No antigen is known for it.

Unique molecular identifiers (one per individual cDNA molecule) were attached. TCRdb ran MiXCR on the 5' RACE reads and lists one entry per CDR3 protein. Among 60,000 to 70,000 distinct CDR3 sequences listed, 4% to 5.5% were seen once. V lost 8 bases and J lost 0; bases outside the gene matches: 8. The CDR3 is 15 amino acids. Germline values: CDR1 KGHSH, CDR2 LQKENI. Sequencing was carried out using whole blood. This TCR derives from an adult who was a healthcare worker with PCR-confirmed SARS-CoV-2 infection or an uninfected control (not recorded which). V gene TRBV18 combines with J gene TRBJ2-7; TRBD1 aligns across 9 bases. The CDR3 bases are TGTGCCAGCCGAGAGGGACAGGGATACTCCTACGAGCAGTACTTC. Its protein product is CASREGQGYSYEQYF.